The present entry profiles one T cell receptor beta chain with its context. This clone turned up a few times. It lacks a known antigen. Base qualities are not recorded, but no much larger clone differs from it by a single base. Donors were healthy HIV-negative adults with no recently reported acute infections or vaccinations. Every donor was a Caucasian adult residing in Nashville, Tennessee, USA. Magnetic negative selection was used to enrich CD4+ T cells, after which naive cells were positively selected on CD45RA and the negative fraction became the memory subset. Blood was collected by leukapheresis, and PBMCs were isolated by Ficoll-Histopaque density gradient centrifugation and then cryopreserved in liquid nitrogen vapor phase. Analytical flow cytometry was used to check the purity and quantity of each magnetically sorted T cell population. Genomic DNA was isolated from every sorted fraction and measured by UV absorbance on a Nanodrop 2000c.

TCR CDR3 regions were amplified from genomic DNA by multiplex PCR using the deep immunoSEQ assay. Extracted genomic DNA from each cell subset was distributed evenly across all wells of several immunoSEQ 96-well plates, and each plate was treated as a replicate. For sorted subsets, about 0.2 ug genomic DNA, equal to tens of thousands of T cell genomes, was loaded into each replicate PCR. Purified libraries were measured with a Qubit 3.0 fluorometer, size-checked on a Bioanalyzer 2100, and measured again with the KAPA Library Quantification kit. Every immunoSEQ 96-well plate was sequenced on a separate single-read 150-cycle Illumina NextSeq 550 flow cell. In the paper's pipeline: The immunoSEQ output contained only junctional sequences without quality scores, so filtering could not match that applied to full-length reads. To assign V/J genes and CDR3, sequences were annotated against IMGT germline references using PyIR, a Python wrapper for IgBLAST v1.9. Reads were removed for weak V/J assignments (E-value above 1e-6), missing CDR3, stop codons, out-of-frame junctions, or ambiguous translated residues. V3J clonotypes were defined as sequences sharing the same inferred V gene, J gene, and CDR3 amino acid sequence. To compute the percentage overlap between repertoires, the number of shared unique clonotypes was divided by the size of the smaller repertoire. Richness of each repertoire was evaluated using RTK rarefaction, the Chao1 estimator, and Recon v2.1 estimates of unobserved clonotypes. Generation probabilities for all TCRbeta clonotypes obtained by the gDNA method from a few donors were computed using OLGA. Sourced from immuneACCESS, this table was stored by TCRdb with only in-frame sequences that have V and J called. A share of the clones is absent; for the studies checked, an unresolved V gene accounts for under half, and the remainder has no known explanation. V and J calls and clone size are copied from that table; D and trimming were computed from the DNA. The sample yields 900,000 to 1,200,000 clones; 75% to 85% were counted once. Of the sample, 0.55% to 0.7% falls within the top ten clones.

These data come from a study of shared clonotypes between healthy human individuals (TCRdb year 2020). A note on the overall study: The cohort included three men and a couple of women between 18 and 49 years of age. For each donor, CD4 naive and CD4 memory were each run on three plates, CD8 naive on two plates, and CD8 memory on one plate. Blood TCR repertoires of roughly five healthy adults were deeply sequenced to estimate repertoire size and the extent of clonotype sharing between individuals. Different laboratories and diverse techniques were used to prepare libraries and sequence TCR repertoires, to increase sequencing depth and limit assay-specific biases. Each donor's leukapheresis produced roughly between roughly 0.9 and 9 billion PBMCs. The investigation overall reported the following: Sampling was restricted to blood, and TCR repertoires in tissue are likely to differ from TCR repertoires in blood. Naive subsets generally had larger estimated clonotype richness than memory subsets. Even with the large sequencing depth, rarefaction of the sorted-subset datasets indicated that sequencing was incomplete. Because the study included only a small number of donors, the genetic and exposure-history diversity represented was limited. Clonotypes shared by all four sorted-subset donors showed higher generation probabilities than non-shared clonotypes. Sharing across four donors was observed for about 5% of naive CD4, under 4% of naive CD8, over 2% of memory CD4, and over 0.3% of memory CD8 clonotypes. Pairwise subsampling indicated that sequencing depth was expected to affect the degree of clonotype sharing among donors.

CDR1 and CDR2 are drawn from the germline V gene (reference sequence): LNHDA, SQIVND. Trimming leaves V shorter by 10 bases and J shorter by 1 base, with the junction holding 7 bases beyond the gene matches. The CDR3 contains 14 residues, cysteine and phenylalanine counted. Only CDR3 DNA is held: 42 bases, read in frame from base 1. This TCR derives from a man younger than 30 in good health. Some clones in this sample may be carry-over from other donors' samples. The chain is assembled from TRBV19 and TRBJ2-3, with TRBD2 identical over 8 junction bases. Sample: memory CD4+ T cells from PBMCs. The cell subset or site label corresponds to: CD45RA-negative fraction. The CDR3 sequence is CATQLADRTDTQYF. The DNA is TGTGCCACCCAACTAGCGGACCGCACAGATACGCAGTATTTT.